Shown below are 25 T cell receptor beta chains from a single sample sequenced in a study of technical replicates of blood from a handful of donors. TCRdb's copy holds only in-frame clones and misses some; the assay was immunoSEQ multiplex PCR. The sample carries some 64,000 clones, about 96% recorded once. Source material: T cells isolated from PBMCs. These receptors all stem from a human donor in good health.

The V gene is TRBV2, the J gene TRBJ2-2; no clear D. CDR3 length equals 15 residues. The V end was cut by 2 bases, the J end by 0 bases, with 7 bases between. The germline CDR1 and CDR2 sequences are SNHLY and FYNNEI. CDR3 residues: CASSESTTNTGELFF. DNA of the CDR3: TGTGCCAGCAGTGAATCAACAACGAACACCGGGGAGCTGTTTTTT.

The chain has TRBV29-1 and TRBJ1-2, with TRBD1 as a possible D gene (6 bases). Germline V CDR1 and CDR2: SQVTM, ANQGSEA. Between the trimmed V and J ends, which lost 7 bases and 3 bases, there was a span of 15 bases. The CDR3 covers 13 residues. This CDR3 is CSASTGRHYGYTF. The CDR3 bases are TGCAGCGCTTCGACAGGCCGACACTATGGCTACACCTTC.

The V and J genes are TRBV6-1 and TRBJ1-5; tentatively, D is TRBD1 (5 bases). Trimming cost V 3 bases and J 9 bases, with 12 bases left between them. Germline-derived CDR1 and CDR2 are MNHNS and SASEGT. There are 13 residues in the CDR3. This CDR3 is CASSDREVRPQHF. The CDR3 DNA is TGTGCCAGCAGTGACAGGGAAGTTCGGCCCCAGCATTTT.

The J gene is TRBJ2-7, the V gene TRBV11-2; D may be TRBD1 (5 bases). With 1 base removed from V and 6 bases from J, the gap between germline ends came to 10 bases. The CDR3 spans 13 residues. Germline lookup yields CDR1 SGHAT and CDR2 FQNNGV. CDR3 region: CASSLATVIEQYF. In DNA, the CDR3 is TGTGCCAGCAGCTTAGCGACAGTGATCGAGCAGTACTTC. Looking up the rest from reference TRBV11-2 and TRBJ2-7 gives the full variable domain: EAGVAQSPRYKIIEKRQSVAFWCNPISGHATLYWYQQILGQGPKLLIQFQNNGVVDDSQLPKDRFSAERLKGVDSTLKIQPAKLEDSAVYLCASSLATVIEQYFGPGTRLTVT.

The gene calls are TRBV6-5 and TRBJ2-7; TRBD1 agrees at 10 bases. J gave up 2 bases and V 6 bases, and 7 bases lay outside the gene matches. The germline CDR1 and CDR2 sequences are MNHEY and SVGAGI. This CDR3 is 15 amino acids long. The CDR3, as DNA: TGTGCCAGCAGCCCATGGACAGGGGGTACCTACGAGCAGTACTTC. This encodes CASSPWTGGTYEQYF.

V is TRBV11-2 and J is TRBJ2-1; 7 nucleotides match TRBD2. Germline lookup yields CDR1 SGHAT and CDR2 FQNNGV. The J segment lost 6 bases and the V segment lost 2 bases, leaving 4 bases of the junction unmatched. This CDR3 contains 14 residues. CDR3 DNA sequence: TGTGCCAGCAGCTTATTCGGCGGGAGCAATGAGCAGTTCTTC. It translates to CASSLFGGSNEQFF.

The rearrangement links TRBV4-2 to TRBJ1-2, with a possible D match to TRBD1 (6 bases). This CDR3 has 14 residues. The V gene lost 2 bases and the J gene lost 3 bases, with 10 bases spanning the gap. Germline V gene lookup returns CDR1 LGHNA and CDR2 YNFKEQ. CDR3 bases: TGTGCCAGCAGCCAAACAGGGAGAGACTATGGCTACACCTTC. Protein product: CASSQTGRDYGYTF.

This clone was seen just once. The gene calls are TRBV6-1 and TRBJ1-2, with D possibly TRBD1 on 5 matching bases. The length of the CDR3 is 15 residues. V was clipped by 6 bases and J by 5 bases, with 19 bases between them. The V gene's germline CDR1 is MNHNS and CDR2 SASEGT. The CDR3 loop is CASSRRGSEGYGYTF. The CDR3 bases are TGTGCCAGCAGCCGACGGGGGTCGGAAGGGTATGGCTACACCTTC.

The chain links TRBV5-1 to TRBJ2-7; TRBD1 agrees at 9 bases. The trim removed 5 bases at V and 2 bases at J, leaving 11 bases unmatched. This CDR3 contains 16 residues. Germline V CDR1 and CDR2: SGHRS, YFSETQ. CDR3 sequence reads: CASRVVGQGKTYEQYF. The CDR3 DNA is TGCGCCAGCAGGGTTGTGGGACAGGGTAAAACCTACGAGCAGTACTTC.

The V gene is TRBV5-6, the J gene TRBJ1-2; D perhaps matches TRBD1 (5 bases). The germline CDR1 and CDR2 sequences are SGHDT and YYEEEE. Trimming stripped 1 base from V and 13 bases from J, with 11 bases between. The CDR3 contains 11 residues. Written as DNA, the CDR3 is TGTGCCAGCAGCTTGATACAGGCCATCACCTTC. Protein product: CASSLIQAITF.

J is TRBJ2-3 and V is TRBV9; 11 bases are shared with TRBD2. Per the germline V gene, CDR1 is SGDLS and CDR2 is YYNGEE. V shed 2 bases and J 4 bases; nucleotides not matched to a gene: 9. The CDR3 totals 17 residues. The CDR3 sequence is CASSVSGGAAAADTQYF. CDR3 bases: TGTGCCAGCAGCGTTAGCGGGGGGGCGGCAGCTGCAGATACGCAGTATTTT. The complete variable domain, with remaining parts taken from reference TRBV9 and TRBJ2-3, reads DSGVTQTPKHLITATGQRVTLRCSPRSGDLSVYWYQQSLDQGLQFLIQYYNGEERAKGNILERFSAQQFPDLHSELNLSSLELGDSALYFCASSVSGGAAAADTQYFGPGTRLTVL.

This sequence joins TRBV5-1 and TRBJ2-3; the D is unclear. The CDR3 length is 15 residues. From germline, CDR1 is SGHRS and CDR2 YFSETQ. The ends were cut back, 0 bases at V and 2 bases at J, with 10 bases in the middle. CDR3 in DNA: TGCGCCAGCAGCTTGGGTCAGGCCGTCACAGATACGCAGTATTTT. Protein: CASSLGQAVTDTQYF.

The V and J genes are TRBV21-1 and TRBJ2-1; the table's D gene call, TRBD1, was not cross checked with the DNA. TRBV21-1 is a recognized pseudogene. This CDR3 spans 19 amino acids. In nucleotides, the CDR3 is TGTGCCAGCAGCAAAGACGTCTTTTTCCAGCCAGGGGGAATCAATGAGCAGTTCTTC. It encodes CASSKDVFFQPGGINEQFF.

The chain carries TRBV27 and TRBJ1-5; a weak D match, TRBD1 (6 bases). The CDR3 consists of 14 residues. V was cut by 4 bases and J by 0 bases, with 7 bases left in between. Germline-derived CDR1 and CDR2 are MNHEY and SMNVEV (reference sequence). CDR3 in amino acids: CASSSDSSNQPQHF. CDR3 coding DNA: TGTGCCAGCAGTTCGGACAGTAGCAATCAGCCCCAGCATTTT.

The chain is built from TRBV12-5 and TRBJ1-2, with D uncertain. CDR3 size: 13 residues. Germline CDR1 is LGHNT and CDR2 is FRNRAP. V lost 7 bases to trimming and J lost 4 bases, with 13 bases between them. The CDR3 loop reads CASAAGETYGYTF. The CDR3 DNA follows: TGTGCTAGTGCGGCAGGCGAAACCTATGGCTACACCTTC.

The CDR3 DNA follows: TGTGCCAGCAATTTGGTTGGGGGGGTTCCCAACGAGCAGTACTTC. It yields the protein CASNLVGGVPNEQYF. The genes are TRBV28 and TRBJ2-7; 7 nucleotides match TRBD2. The CDR3 runs to 15 residues. Germline V gives CDR1 MDHEN, CDR2 SYDVKM. V gave up 7 bases and J gave up 5 bases; unmatched junction bases: 14.

This clone was observed once. The rearrangement joins TRBV4-1 to TRBJ1-1; 8 nucleotides match TRBD1. Trimming took 4 bases from V and 2 from J; bases not matched to a gene: 3. Germline values: CDR1 MGHRA, CDR2 YSYEKL. There are 14 residues in the CDR3. The CDR3 here is CASSRGQGNTEAFF. The DNA of the CDR3 is TGCGCCAGCAGCCGCGGACAGGGCAACACTGAAGCTTTCTTT.

The chain has TRBV28 and TRBJ2-7; D is ambiguous. Germline CDR1 is MDHEN and CDR2 is SYDVKM. Trimming took 8 bases from V and 2 from J, leaving 10 bases between them. There are 12 residues in the CDR3. CDR3 in DNA: TGTGCCAGCTTGGGCGTGACCTACGAGCAGTACTTC. Translating gives CASLGVTYEQYF.

This sequence joins TRBV6-5 and TRBJ1-2; maybe TRBD1 (5 bases). This CDR3 comprises 14 residues. Trimming removed 0 bases from V and 4 bases from J, with 9 bases in between. Germline V gene sequence: CDR1 MNHEY, CDR2 SVGAGI. CDR3 nucleotide sequence: TGTGCCAGCAGTTACTCGGGGGGTGTCTATGGCTACACCTTC. Translation gives CASSYSGGVYGYTF.

The chain combines TRBV4-1 with TRBJ1-4; maybe TRBD1 (5 bases). The CDR3 has 15 residues. Germline-derived CDR1 and CDR2 are MGHRA and YSYEKL. Trimming removed 6 bases at V and 8 bases at J, with 19 bases between. CDR3 sequence: CASSSTGFVIEKLFF. CDR3 sequence (DNA): TGCGCCAGCAGTTCTACAGGTTTTGTGATAGAAAAACTGTTTTTT.

J is TRBJ2-5 and V is TRBV27; 11 bases line up with TRBD2. From germline, CDR1 is MNHEY and CDR2 SMNVEV (reference sequence). The CDR3 is 17 residues long. V lost 3 bases to trimming and J lost 5 bases; unmatched junction nucleotides: 11. The CDR3 DNA is TGTGCCAGCAGTTTTCGGGGGCTAGCGGGAGGTGAGGAGACCCAGTACTTC. Translating it yields CASSFRGLAGGEETQYF.

The chain combines TRBV28 with TRBJ1-2, with D perhaps TRBD1 (6 bases). The CDR3 is 14 amino acids. Per germline, CDR1 MDHEN and CDR2 SYDVKM. Trimming shortened V by 2 bases and J by 6 bases, and 13 bases separated the two germline ends. In DNA form, the CDR3 reads TGTGCCAGCAGTTTAACCCAGGGGCGGGATGGCTACACCTTC. Its protein product is CASSLTQGRDGYTF.

V usage is TRBV7-6 and J usage is TRBJ2-7, with TRBD1 matching 9 bases. Losses at the gene ends were 5 bases for V and 5 bases for J; bases not matched to a gene: 10. Germline assignment: CDR1 SGHVS and CDR2 FNYEAQ. CDR3 length: 15 amino acids. DNA for the CDR3: TGTGCCAGCAGCCTTCCGGGACAGGGCGTACACGAGCAGTACTTC. This gives the protein CASSLPGQGVHEQYF.

The rearrangement joins TRBV5-1 to TRBJ1-5, with a possible D match to TRBD1 (5 bases). The germline V gene has CDR1 SGHRS and CDR2 YFSETQ. The germline V and J ends were trimmed by 2 bases and 7 bases, with 16 bases remaining between them. The CDR3 has 15 residues. The CDR3, as DNA: TGCGCCAGCAGCTTCAGTGGGGCTGAAGGGCAGCCCCAGCATTTT. Its protein product is CASSFSGAEGQPQHF.

In this sample, this clone turned up once. V usage is TRBV19 and J usage is TRBJ2-7; weak D call: TRBD1 (5 bases). Trimming left V 4 bases short and J 3 bases short, with 13 bases between. CDR1 LNHDA and CDR2 SQIVND come from the germline V gene (reference sequence). CDR3 length: 14 residues. CDR3 DNA: TGTGCCAGTAGTAGCCTCGACAGTGACTACGAGCAGTACTTC. This translates into CASSSLDSDYEQYF.